The 16 T cell receptor beta chains in this list originate from one sample, sequenced in a study of blood T cells in healthy people across ages. With a J-beta primer mix and a sample-barcoded 5' primer, a second PCR ran about 7 to 11 cycles. TCRdb reprocessed the 5' RACE reads with MiXCR, giving one entry per CDR3 protein. The data contain hundreds of thousands of distinct CDR3 sequences, over 20% of them seen just once; the ten biggest clones take up 3% to 4%. Sequencing was done on a sample of blood. These receptors came from a man between 65 and 80 years old in good health.

The chain employs TRBV19 and TRBJ2-2, with D unclear. This CDR3 comprises 12 residues. Germline CDR1 reads LNHDA; CDR2 reads SQIVND (reference sequence). V was shortened by 5 bases and J by 8 bases, with 9 bases between the two germline ends. CDR3 sequence (DNA): TGTGCCAGTAGTTCCCGGATGGGGGAGCTGTTTTTT. It yields the protein CASSSRMGELFF.

The V call is TRBV5-4, the J call TRBJ1-2; 8 bases map to TRBD1. Germline assignment: CDR1 SGHNT and CDR2 YYREEE (reference sequence). The V gene end was trimmed by 4 bases and the J gene end by 7 bases; junction bases not matched to a gene: 12. The CDR3 is 15 amino acids. The CDR3 sequence is CASSLKTGDFPGYTF. The CDR3 coding sequence is TGTGCCAGCAGCCTGAAGACAGGGGATTTTCCTGGCTACACCTTC.

The chain uses TRBV2 and TRBJ1-4, with TRBD1 as a possible D gene (5 bases). The CDR3 is 18 amino acids. CDR1 is SNHLY, CDR2 FYNNEI, per germline. V shed 6 bases and J shed 0 bases, with 20 bases lying between them. In DNA form, the CDR3 reads TGTGCCAGCAGCCCACCTCCCCGGTACAGGCCAACTAATGAAAAACTGTTTTTT. The encoded protein is CASSPPPRYRPTNEKLFF.

In its sample, this clonotype was seen a few times. The rearrangement joins TRBV5-4 to TRBJ2-2; 7 bases map to TRBD2. Germline V gene data show CDR1 as SGHNT and CDR2 as YYREEE (reference sequence). This CDR3 is 16 amino acids long. The ends lost 4 bases at V and 4 bases at J; junction bases unmatched: 10. This chain's CDR3 is CASSPGLADLTGELFF. For the CDR3, the DNA is TGTGCCAGCAGCCCGGGTCTAGCGGATCTCACCGGGGAGCTGTTTTTT.

In its sample, this clonotype was seen a few times. The rearrangement joins TRBV5-1 to TRBJ2-7; D is tentatively TRBD1 or TRBD2 (5 bases each). V was pared by 5 bases and J by 1 base, with 13 bases between. Germline CDR1 SGHRS, CDR2 YFSETQ. The CDR3 loop spans 14 amino acids. CDR3 protein: CASRQEEGSYEQYF. The CDR3 DNA follows: TGCGCCAGCAGACAGGAAGAGGGATCCTACGAGCAGTACTTC.

This clonotype occurred a few times. The chain employs TRBV28 and TRBJ2-7; possibly TRBD1 for D (6 bases). From germline, CDR1 is MDHEN and CDR2 SYDVKM. The length of the CDR3 is 14 residues. V was pared by 7 bases and J by 2 bases, with 15 bases between. This CDR3 is CASINRAPTYEQYF. Written as DNA, the CDR3 is TGTGCCAGCATCAACAGGGCTCCAACCTACGAGCAGTACTTC.

The V gene is TRBV3-1, the J gene TRBJ1-2; tentatively, D is TRBD1 (6 bases). Deletions cut 5 bases from V and 8 bases from J, with 12 bases between. From germline, CDR1 is LGHDT and CDR2 YNNKEL (reference sequence). CDR3 length: 12 residues. The CDR3 DNA is TGTGCCAGCAGCTACAGGGAGGGCGGCTACACCTTC. This translates into CASSYREGGYTF. Based on the CDR3 plus reference TRBV3-1 and TRBJ1-2, the full variable domain is DTAVSQTPKYLVTQMGNDKSIKCEQNLGHDTMYWYKQDSKKFLKIMFSYNNKELIINETVPNRFSPKSPDKAHLNLHINSLELGDSAVYFCASSYREGGYTFGSGTRLTVV.

The chain joins TRBV5-1 to TRBJ2-4; D gene unclear. In germline, CDR1 is SGHRS, CDR2 YFSETQ. The CDR3 extends over 15 amino acids. V gave up 4 bases and J gave up 2 bases, with 13 bases separating them. The CDR3 spells CASSQKMLTKNIQYF. CDR3 DNA: TGCGCCAGCAGCCAAAAAATGTTGACCAAAAACATTCAGTACTTC.

This clonotype was counted a few times. V is TRBV6-5 and J is TRBJ2-6, with TRBD1 identical over 9 bases. Germline V gene sequence: CDR1 MNHEY, CDR2 SVGAGI. J was trimmed by 0 bases and V by 0 bases; bases with no gene match: 9. The CDR3 extends over 20 amino acids. In DNA, the CDR3 is TGTGCCAGCAGTTACTCTCTAGGACAGGGGATTTCCTCTGGGGCCAACGTCCTGACTTTC. Its protein is CASSYSLGQGISSGANVLTF.

Regarding this clonotype: This could be a read error, since a much larger clone is one nucleotide away. The rearrangement links TRBV9 to TRBJ2-2; TRBD1 might be the D (6 bases). V dropped 5 bases and J dropped 1 base, with 9 bases sitting between them. CDR1 and CDR2 (germline): SGDLS, YYNGEE. This CDR3 is 14 amino acids long. CDR3 region: CASREQGNTGELFF. The CDR3 DNA sequence: TGTGCCAGCAGGGAACAGGGGAACACCGGGGAGCTGTTTTTT. Complete variable domain (other parts from reference TRBV9 and TRBJ2-2): DSGVTQTPKHLITATGQRVTLRCSPRSGDLSVYWYQQSLDQGLQFLIQYYNGEERAKGNILERFSAQQFPDLHSELNLSSLELGDSALYFCASREQGNTGELFFGEGSRLTVL.

This clonotype has ten or more counts. The chain is built from TRBV28 and TRBJ2-7; D is unclear. V was clipped by 3 bases and J by 1 base, with 10 bases between them. Germline CDR1 is MDHEN and CDR2 is SYDVKM. CDR3 size: 14 residues. CDR3 sequence: CASSFPPGSYEQYF. The DNA of the CDR3 is TGTGCCAGCAGTTTCCCCCCGGGTTCCTACGAGCAGTACTTC.

Points on this clonotype: Given the absence of the conserved phenylalanine or tryptophan at the CDR3 end, a read error is likely. V is TRBV20-1 and J is TRBJ2-7, with 9 bases matching TRBD2. V shed 2 bases, J shed 4 bases, and the junction held 9 bases outside the gene matches. The CDR3 length is 15 residues. Germline CDR1 and CDR2: DFQATT and SNEGSKA (reference sequence). Here the CDR3 reads CSARPAGGRVYEQYL. CDR3 bases: TGCAGTGCTAGACCAGCGGGAGGAAGGGTGTACGAGCAGTACCTC.

This clonotype was counted only a few times. The V call is TRBV25-1, the J call TRBJ2-3; D possibly corresponds to TRBD2 (6 bases). The length of the CDR3 is 10 residues. Germline CDR1 is MGHDK and CDR2 is SYGVNS. Trimming shortened V by 7 bases and J by 8 bases, and 7 bases separated the two germline ends. This CDR3 reads CASMGLTQYF. CDR3 sequence (DNA): TGTGCCAGCATGGGACTTACGCAGTATTTT.

The chain couples TRBV19 to TRBJ2-6; 7 nucleotides line up with TRBD2. V lost 5 bases to trimming and J lost 0 bases; unmatched junction nucleotides: 7. Germline lookup yields CDR1 LNHDA and CDR2 SQIVND (reference sequence). This CDR3 spans 17 amino acids. The CDR3 DNA follows: TGTGCCAGTAGTGGGGGACGGACTAGCTCTGGGGCCAACGTCCTGACTTTC. Translation gives CASSGGRTSSGANVLTF.

There are a few counts of this clonotype. J is TRBJ1-3 and V is TRBV12-3 or TRBV12-4, with 7 bases lining up with TRBD1. Unmatched junction bases numbered 2, after V lost 2 bases and J lost 4 bases. The CDR3 spans 14 residues. CDR3 amino acids: CASSLTGEGNTIYF. CDR3 sequence (DNA): TGTGCCAGCAGTTTAACAGGGGAAGGAAACACCATATATTTT.

A note on this clonotype: A read error may produce the germline difference seen at one junction end. The chain is built from TRBV25-1 and TRBJ2-5, with D unclear. There are 14 residues in the CDR3. Germline CDR1 is MGHDK and CDR2 is SYGVNS. The CDR3 is CASSELSDRRRKFF. The DNA of the CDR3 is TGTGCCAGCAGTGAATTATCGGACCGCCGGAGAAAGTTCTTC.